What follows describes a single T cell receptor (beta chain). The antigen remains unidentified. Doses given second, at about 4 or about 12 weeks, were pooled. Trimming took 0 bases from V and 4 from J, leaving 12 bases between them. The CDR3 consists of 15 residues. In germline, CDR1 is LGHDT, CDR2 YNNKEL (reference sequence). Clones were read by immunoSEQ multiplex PCR, and TCRdb kept only the in-frame ones, dropping some. The sample contains approximately 110,000 clones, more than 70% of which appear only once. This entry comes from a study of T cell responses to AZD1222 COVID-19 vaccine. Study-wide findings and caveats: The donor cohort was predominantly white British with a female majority, and clonal diversity may have been underestimated. Repertoire collection took place solely once the T cell response had peaked.

This chain connects TRBV3-1 (or the pseudogene TRBV3-2) to TRBJ1-1; no clear D gene. The receptor comes from an adult who received the AZD1222 COVID-19 vaccine. The source material was peripheral blood, sampled 28 days after the second AZD1222 dose. This CDR3 is CASSQDLGVGTEAFF. CDR3 in DNA: TGTGCCAGCAGCCAAGATCTTGGGGTTGGCACTGAAGCTTTCTTT.